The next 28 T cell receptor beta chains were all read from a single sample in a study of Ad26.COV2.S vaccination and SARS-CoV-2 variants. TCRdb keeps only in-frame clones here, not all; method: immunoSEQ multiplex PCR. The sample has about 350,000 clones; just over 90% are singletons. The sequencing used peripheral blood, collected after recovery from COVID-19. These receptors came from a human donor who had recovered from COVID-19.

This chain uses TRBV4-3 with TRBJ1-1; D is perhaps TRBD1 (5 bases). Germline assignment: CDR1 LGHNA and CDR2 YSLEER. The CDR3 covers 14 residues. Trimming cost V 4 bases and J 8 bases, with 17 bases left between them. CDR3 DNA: TGCGCCAGCAGCCCCTCGGGCCAGCAGGGAGAAGCTTTCTTT. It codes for CASSPSGQQGEAFF.

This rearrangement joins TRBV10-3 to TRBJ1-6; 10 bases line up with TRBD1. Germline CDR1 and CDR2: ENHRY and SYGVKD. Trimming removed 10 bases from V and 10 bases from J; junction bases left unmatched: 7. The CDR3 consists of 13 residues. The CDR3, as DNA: TGTGCCACTCTAGGACAGGGGGGATCACCCCTCCACTTT. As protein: CATLGQGGSPLHF.

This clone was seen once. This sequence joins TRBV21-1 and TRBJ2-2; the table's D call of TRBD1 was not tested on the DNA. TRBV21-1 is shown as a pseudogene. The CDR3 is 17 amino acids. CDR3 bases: TGTGCCAGCAGCAAAGTTCCAAGGGACAGGGGGGCCGGGGAGCTGTTTTTT. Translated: CASSKVPRDRGAGELFF.

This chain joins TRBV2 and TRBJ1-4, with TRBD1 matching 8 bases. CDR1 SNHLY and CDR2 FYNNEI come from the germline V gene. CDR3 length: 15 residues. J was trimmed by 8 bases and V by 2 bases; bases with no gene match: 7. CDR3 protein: CASSEQGATGEKLFF. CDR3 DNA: TGTGCCAGCAGTGAACAGGGGGCAACGGGCGAAAAACTGTTTTTT.

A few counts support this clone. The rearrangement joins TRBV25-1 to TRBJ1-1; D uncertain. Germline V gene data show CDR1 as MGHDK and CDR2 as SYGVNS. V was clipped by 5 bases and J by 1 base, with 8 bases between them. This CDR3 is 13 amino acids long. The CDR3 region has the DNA TGTGCCAGCAGTAGAACAGAGAACACTGAAGCTTTCTTT. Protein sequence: CASSRTENTEAFF.

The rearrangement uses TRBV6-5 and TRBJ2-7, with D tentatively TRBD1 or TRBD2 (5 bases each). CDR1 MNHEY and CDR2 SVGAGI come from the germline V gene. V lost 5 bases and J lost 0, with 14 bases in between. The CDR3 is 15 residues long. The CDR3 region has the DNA TGTGCCAGCAGTACCGGGACCGCAAGCTCCTACGAGCAGTACTTC. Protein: CASSTGTASSYEQYF.

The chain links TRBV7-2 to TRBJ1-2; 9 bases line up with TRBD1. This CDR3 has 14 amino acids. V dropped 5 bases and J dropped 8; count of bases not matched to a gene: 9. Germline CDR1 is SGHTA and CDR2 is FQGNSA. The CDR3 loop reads CASSAQQGAQGYTF. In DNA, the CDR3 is TGTGCCAGCAGCGCACAACAGGGGGCGCAGGGCTACACCTTC.

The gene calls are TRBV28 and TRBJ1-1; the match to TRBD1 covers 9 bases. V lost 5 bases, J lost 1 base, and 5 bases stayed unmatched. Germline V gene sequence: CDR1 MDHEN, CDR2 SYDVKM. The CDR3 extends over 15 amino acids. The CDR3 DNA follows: TGTGCCAGCAGTCCTTGGACAGGGGCGAACACTGAAGCTTTCTTT. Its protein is CASSPWTGANTEAFF.

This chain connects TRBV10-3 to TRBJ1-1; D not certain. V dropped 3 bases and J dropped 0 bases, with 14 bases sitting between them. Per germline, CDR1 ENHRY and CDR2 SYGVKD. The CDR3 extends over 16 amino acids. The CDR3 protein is CAISEKTGPVNTEAFF. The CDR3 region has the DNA TGTGCCATCAGTGAAAAAACCGGGCCGGTGAACACTGAAGCTTTCTTT.

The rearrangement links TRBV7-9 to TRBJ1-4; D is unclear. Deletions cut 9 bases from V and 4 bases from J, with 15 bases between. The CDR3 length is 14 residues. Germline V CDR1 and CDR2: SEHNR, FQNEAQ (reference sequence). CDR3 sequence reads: CASKAGTFNEKLFF. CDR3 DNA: TGTGCCAGTAAAGCTGGCACCTTTAATGAAAAACTGTTTTTT.

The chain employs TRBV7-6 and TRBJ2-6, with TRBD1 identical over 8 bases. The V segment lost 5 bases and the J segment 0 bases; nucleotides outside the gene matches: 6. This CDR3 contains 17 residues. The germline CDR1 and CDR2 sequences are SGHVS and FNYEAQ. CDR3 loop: CASSGDRLNSGANVLTF. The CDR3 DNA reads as TGTGCCAGCAGCGGGGACAGGCTTAACTCTGGGGCCAACGTCCTGACTTTC.

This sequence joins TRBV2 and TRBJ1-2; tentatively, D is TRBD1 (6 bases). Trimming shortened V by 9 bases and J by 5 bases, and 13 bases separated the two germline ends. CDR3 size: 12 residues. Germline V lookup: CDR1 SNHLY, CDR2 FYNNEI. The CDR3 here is CARQGQIYGYTF. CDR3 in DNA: TGTGCCAGGCAGGGGCAGATTTATGGCTACACCTTC.

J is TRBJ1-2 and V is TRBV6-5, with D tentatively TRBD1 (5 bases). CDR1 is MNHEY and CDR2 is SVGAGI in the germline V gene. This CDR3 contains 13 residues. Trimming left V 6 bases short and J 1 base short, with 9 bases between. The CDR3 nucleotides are TGTGCCAGCAGCCCGACAGTTAACTATGGCTACACCTTC. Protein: CASSPTVNYGYTF.

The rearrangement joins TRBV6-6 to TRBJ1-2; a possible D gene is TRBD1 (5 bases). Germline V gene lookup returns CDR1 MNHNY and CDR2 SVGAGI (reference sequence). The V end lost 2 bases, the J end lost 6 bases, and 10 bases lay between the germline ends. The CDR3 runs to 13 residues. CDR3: CASSYGGSDGYTF. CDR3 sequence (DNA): TGTGCCAGCAGTTACGGGGGGTCCGATGGCTACACCTTC.

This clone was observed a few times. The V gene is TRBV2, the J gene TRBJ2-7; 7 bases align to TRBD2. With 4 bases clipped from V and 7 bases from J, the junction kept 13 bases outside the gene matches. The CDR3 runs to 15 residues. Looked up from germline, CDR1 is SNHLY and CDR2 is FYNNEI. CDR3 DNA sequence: TGTGCCAGCAGTGGGCTGGGGACCAAGCGGGGAGAGCAGTACTTC. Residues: CASSGLGTKRGEQYF.

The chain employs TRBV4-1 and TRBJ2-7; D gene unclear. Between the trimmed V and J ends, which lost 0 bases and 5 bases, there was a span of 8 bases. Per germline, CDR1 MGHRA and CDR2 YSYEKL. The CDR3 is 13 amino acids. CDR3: CASSQDPGDEQYF. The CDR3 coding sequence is TGCGCCAGCAGCCAAGACCCTGGGGACGAGCAGTACTTC.

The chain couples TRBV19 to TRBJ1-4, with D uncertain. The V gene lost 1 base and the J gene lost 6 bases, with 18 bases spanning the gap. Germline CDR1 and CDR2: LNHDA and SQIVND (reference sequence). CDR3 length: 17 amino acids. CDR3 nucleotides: TGTGCCAGTAGTATAGCGGGCCGGCCGGGAGACGATGAAAAACTGTTTTTT. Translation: CASSIAGRPGDDEKLFF.

CDR3 sequence: CASGPGTGATGYTF. As DNA, the CDR3 is TGTGCTAGTGGTCCCGGGACGGGGGCTACTGGCTACACCTTC. The chain employs TRBV12-5 and TRBJ1-2; D possibly corresponds to TRBD1 (6 bases). Germline assignment: CDR1 LGHNT and CDR2 FRNRAP. The CDR3 spans 14 residues. V was shortened by 5 bases and J by 7 bases, with 17 bases between the two germline ends.

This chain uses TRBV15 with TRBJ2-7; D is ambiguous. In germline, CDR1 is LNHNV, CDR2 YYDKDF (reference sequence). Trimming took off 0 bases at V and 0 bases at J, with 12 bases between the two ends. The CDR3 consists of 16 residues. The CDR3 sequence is CATSRDLSESSYEQYF. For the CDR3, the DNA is TGTGCCACCAGCAGAGATCTCAGCGAAAGCTCCTACGAGCAGTACTTC.

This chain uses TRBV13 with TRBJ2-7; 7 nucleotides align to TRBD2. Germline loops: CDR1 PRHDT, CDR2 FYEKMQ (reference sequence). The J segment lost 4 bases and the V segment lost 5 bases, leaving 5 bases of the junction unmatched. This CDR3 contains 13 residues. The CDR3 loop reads CASSPPAGYEQYF. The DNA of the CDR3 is TGTGCCAGCAGCCCCCCAGCGGGGTACGAGCAGTACTTC.

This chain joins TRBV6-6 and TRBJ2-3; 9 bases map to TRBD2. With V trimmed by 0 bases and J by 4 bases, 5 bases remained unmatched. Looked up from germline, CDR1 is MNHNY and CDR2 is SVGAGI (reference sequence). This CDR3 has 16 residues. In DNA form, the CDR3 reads TGTGCCAGCAGTTACTCGAATCCTAGCGGGGCAGATACGCAGTATTTT. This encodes CASSYSNPSGADTQYF.

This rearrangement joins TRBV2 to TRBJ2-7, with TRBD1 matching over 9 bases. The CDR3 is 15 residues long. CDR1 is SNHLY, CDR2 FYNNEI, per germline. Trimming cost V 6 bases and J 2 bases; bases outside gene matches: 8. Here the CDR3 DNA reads TGTGCCAGCAGCCCTGGGACAGGGTTTACCTACGAGCAGTACTTC. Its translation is CASSPGTGFTYEQYF.

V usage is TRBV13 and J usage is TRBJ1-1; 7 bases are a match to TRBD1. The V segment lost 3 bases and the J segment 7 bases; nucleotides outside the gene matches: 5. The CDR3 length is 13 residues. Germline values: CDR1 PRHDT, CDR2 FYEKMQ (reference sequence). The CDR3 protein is CASSLRGRVEAFF. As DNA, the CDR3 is TGTGCCAGCAGCTTGAGGGGGCGAGTTGAAGCTTTCTTT.

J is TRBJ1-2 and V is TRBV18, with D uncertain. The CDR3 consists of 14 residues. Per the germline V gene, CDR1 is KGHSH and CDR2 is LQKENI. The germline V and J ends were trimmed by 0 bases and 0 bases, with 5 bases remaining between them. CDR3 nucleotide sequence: TGTGCCAGCTCACCACCCCAGGCTAACTATGGCTACACCTTC. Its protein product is CASSPPQANYGYTF.

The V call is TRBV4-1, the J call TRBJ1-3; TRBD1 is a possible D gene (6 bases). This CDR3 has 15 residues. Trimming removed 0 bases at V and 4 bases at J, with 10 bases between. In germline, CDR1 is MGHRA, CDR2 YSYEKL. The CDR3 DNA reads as TGCGCCAGCAGCCAAGATTACGGACAGGGAAACACCATATATTTT. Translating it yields CASSQDYGQGNTIYF.

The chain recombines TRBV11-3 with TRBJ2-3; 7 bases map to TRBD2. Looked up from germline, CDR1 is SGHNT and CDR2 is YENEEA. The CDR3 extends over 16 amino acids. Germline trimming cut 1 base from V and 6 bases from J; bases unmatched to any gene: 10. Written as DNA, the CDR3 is TGTGCCAGCAGCTTAGGTAAACCGGGAGGTCGCGATACGCAGTATTTT. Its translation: CASSLGKPGGRDTQYF. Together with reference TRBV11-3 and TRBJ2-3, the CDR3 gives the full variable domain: EAGVVQSPRYKIIEKKQPVAFWCNPISGHNTLYWYLQNLGQGPELLIRYENEEAVDDSQLPKDRFSAERLKGVDSTLKIQPAELGDSAVYLCASSLGKPGGRDTQYFGPGTRLTVL.

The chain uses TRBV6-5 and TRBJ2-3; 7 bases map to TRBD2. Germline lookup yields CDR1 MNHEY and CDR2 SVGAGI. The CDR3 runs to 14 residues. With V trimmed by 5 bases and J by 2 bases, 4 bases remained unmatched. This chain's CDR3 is CASSTGTTTDTQYF. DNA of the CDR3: TGTGCCAGCAGTACCGGGACTACCACAGATACGCAGTATTTT.

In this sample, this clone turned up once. CDR3 coding DNA: TGCGCCAGCAGAAAGGACAGGGGGCAAAGCTATGGCTACACCTTC. It encodes CASRKDRGQSYGYTF. The chain combines TRBV10-1 with TRBJ1-2, with 11 bases that match TRBD1. V lost 6 bases and J lost 4; bases outside the gene matches: 7. There are 15 residues in the CDR3. Germline V lookup: CDR1 WNHNN, CDR2 SYGVQD (reference sequence).